This T cell receptor (beta chain) comes out of a study of cytomegalovirus exposure and HLA in healthy donors. Study-wide results and caveats: Later on, a genetic analysis was performed. It linked a missense variant in DCLRE1C with V- and J-gene trimming of TCR beta.

The primer mix had 60 Vbeta and 13 Jbeta primers. As processed by the authors: Later, tens of millions of unique TCR beta chains were counted in an analysis, and some 11 million of them were shared. TCRdb keeps only in-frame clones here, not all; method: immunoSEQ multiplex PCR. The V and J calls and clone size were taken over from that table, and D and trimming were inferred from the DNA. The sample contains about 170,000 clones, about 88% of which appear only once. The CDR3 covers 15 residues. Trimming cost V 3 bases and J 3 bases; bases outside gene matches: 6. The germline gives CDR1 SGHRS, CDR2 YFSETQ. Note on this clone: The antigen is not known.

The chain couples TRBV5-1 to TRBJ1-1; TRBD1 agrees at 9 bases. The TCR was taken from a man in his thirties or forties in good health and CMV-seropositive. The sequenced sample was PBMCs. CDR3 amino acids: CASSSAGTGYTEAFF. CDR3 nucleotide sequence: TGCGCCAGCAGCTCGGCCGGGACAGGGTACACTGAAGCTTTCTTT.